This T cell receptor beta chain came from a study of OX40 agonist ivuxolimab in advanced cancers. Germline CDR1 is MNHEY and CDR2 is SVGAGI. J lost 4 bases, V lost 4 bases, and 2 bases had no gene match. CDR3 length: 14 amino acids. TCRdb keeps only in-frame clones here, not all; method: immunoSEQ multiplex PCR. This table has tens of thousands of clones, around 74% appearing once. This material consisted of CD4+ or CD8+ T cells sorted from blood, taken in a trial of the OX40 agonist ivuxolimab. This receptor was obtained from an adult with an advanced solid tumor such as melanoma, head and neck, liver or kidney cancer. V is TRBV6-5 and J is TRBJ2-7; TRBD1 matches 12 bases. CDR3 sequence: CASSWGQGAYEQYF. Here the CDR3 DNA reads TGTGCCAGCAGTTGGGGACAGGGGGCGTACGAGCAGTACTTC.